Detailed here is one TCR beta chain. A single count supports this clone. The antigen it recognizes is unknown. One base away there is no much larger clone; base qualities are not given. Germline trimming: 4 bases from V, 5 bases from J; junction bases outside gene matches: 9. The CDR1 and CDR2 encoded by the germline V gene are MDHEN and SYDVKM. Counted from cysteine to phenylalanine, this CDR3 has 15 amino acids. Only the CDR3 region is kept as DNA, spanning 45 bases read in frame from base 1. The data derive from a study of PD-1 blockade in classical Hodgkin lymphoma (TCRdb year 2020). Context from the whole study: Nivolumab dosing was 3 mg/kg intravenously every 2 weeks, continuing until either disease progression or unacceptable toxicity. The study used CyTOF and TCR beta sequencing to define a peripheral blood immune signature of response to PD-1 blockade in classical Hodgkin lymphoma. Study-wide findings and limitations: Trial patients with a complete response had baseline diversity similar to that of newly diagnosed patients, while partial responders and progressors had significantly lower diversity. CD4+ but not CD8+ TCR diversity rose significantly by C4D1 (p=0.0027 vs p=0.16), most apparent in complete responders (p=0.02). Lower diversity was observed in patients in whom nivolumab was started less than 1 year after ASCT, and these patients were excluded from later analyses so that confounding by immune reconstitution would be avoided. The study was restricted to a single clinical trial cohort, and the causes of repertoire differences, possibly disease activity or prior therapy, were left undefined. Baseline TCR diversity was reported to be lower in newly diagnosed patients than in healthy donors, and even lower in relapsed/refractory patients.

Genomic DNA was extracted with the Qiagen DNeasy kit from unsorted PBMCs and from negatively selected CD4+ and CD8+ fractions. TCR beta CDR3 regions were subjected to amplification by immunoSEQ multiplex PCR with primers that anneal to V and J segments. A synthetic immune receptor repertoire was used to minimize amplification bias, and any remaining bias was removed computationally after sequencing. In the original analysis: Custom Python scripts were used to quantify repertoire diversity as the Shannon entropy index. Unsorted, CD4+ and CD8+ repertoires were analyzed separately, except for combined analyses in which CD4+ and CD8+ sequences were merged in silico. Clonal expansion was defined as at least a 2-fold frequency increase after treatment relative to C1D1, with a pseudocount of 0.5 for undetected baseline clones. Singleton clones were defined as clones with 0 or 1 copy at C1D1, and non-singleton clones were defined as clones with 2 or more copies. Clones expanded in unsorted samples were assigned a CD4+, CD8+ or unknown annotation through matching of protein sequences in sorted samples from the same patient. Wilcoxon tests were applied to paired samples to test diversity changes from C1D1 to C4D1. TCRdb mirrors the immuneACCESS table, restricted to in-frame sequences. Some clones are absent from its copies; in checked studies, under half trace to an unresolved V gene, and the reason for the others is unknown. The DNA was the basis for D and trimming; V, J and clone size are from that table. This sample comprises approximately 28,000 clones, roughly four fifths of them detected only once. The ten largest make up 0.5% to 0.7% of the sample.

The time point label corresponds to: cycle 4 day 1 (C4D1), after five to seven weeks of nivolumab. Every trial patient had relapsed after autologous stem cell transplantation, and cohorts A, B and C differed in prior brentuximab vedotin exposure. Magnetic negative selection with a Miltenyi CD4+ T cell isolation kit was used to purify CD4+ T cells from thawed PBMCs. A total of fewer than 70 patients with relapsed/refractory classical Hodgkin lymphoma made up the trial cohort, and each patient's best overall response was complete response, partial response or progressive disease. Trial patients were treated with single-agent nivolumab in the multi-cohort phase II CheckMate 205 trial. An independent review committee assessed best overall response by applying the 2007 International Working Group response criteria. Trial PBMCs were obtained immediately prior to nivolumab initiation (C1D1) and on therapy at cycle 2 day 1 and cycle 4 day 1. Peripheral blood was collected in 8 mL Vacutainer Cell Preparation Tubes, from which PBMCs were isolated by centrifugation and then cryopreserved. Purified CD4+ and CD8+ fractions were prepared only for cases where an additional PBMC sample was available. On LS columns in a quadroMACS separator, the magnetically labelled cells were depleted, and the flow-through was collected as the purified fraction.

Sequencing was performed on CD4+ T cells from blood, taken before the fourth cycle of nivolumab. The receptor's source is a human donor with classical Hodgkin lymphoma. The chain joins TRBV28 to TRBJ2-5, and 8 junctional nucleotides match TRBD1. Here the CDR3 is given as CASSSLRGLRETQYF. The DNA is TGTGCCAGCAGTTCTCTCAGGGGGCTCAGGGAGACCCAGTACTTC.